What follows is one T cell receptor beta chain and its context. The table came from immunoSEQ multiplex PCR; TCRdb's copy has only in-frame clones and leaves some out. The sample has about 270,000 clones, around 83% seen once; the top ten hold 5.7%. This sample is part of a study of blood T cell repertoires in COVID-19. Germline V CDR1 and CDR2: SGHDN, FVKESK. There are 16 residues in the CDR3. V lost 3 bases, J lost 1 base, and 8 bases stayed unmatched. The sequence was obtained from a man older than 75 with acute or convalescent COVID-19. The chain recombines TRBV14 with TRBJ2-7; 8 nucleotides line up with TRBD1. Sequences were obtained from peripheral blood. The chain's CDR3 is CASSQAWTGRSYEQYF. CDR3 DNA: TGTGCCAGCAGCCAGGCCTGGACAGGGAGATCCTACGAGCAGTACTTC. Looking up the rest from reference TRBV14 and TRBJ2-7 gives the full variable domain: EAGVTQFPSHSVIEKGQTVTLRCDPISGHDNLYWYRRVMGKEIKFLLHFVKESKQDESGMPNNRFLAERTGGTYSTLKVQPAELEDSGVYFCASSQAWTGRSYEQYFGPGTRLTVT.